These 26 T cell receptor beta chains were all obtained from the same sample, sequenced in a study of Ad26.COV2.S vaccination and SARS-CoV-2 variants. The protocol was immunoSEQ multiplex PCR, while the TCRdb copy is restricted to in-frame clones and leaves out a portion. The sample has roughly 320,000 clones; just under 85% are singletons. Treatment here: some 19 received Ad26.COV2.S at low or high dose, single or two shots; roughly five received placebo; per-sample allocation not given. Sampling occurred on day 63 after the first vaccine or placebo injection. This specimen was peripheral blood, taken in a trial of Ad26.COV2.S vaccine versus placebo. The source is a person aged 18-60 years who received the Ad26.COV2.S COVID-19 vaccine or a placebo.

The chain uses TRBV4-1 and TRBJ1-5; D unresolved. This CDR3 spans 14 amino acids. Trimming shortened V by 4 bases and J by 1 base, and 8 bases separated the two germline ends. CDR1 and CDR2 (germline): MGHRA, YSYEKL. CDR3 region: CASSPWISNQPQHF. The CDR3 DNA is TGCGCCAGCAGCCCCTGGATCAGCAATCAGCCCCAGCATTTT.

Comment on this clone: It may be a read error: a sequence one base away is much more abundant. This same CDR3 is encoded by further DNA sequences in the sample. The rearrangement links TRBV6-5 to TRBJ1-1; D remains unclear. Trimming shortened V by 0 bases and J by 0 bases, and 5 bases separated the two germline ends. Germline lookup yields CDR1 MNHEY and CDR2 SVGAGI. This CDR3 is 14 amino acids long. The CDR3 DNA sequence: TGTGCCAGCAGTTACTCTGGAGTGAACACTGAAGCTTTCTTT. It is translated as CASSYSGVNTEAFF.

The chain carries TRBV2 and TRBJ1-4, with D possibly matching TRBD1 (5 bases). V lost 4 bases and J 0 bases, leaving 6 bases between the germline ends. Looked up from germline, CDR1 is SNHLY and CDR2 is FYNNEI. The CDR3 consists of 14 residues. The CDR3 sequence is CASSGQTTNEKLFF. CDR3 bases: TGTGCCAGCAGTGGACAGACAACTAATGAAAAACTGTTTTTT.

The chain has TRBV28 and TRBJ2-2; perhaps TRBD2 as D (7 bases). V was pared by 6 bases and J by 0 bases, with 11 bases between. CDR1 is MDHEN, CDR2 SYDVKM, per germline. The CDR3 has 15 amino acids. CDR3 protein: CASSAGAPNTGELFF. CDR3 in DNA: TGTGCCAGCAGCGCGGGGGCCCCGAACACCGGGGAGCTGTTTTTT.

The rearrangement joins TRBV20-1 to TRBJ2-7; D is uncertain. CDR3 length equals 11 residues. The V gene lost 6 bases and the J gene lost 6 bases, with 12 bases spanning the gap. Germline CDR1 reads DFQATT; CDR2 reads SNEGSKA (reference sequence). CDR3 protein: CSAHPFREQYF. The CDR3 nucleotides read TGCAGTGCCCACCCGTTTCGCGAGCAGTACTTC.

CDR3 DNA: TGTGCCAGCAGCCAAGATCCCGGCGGGAAGGGCTACGAGCAGTACTTC. Amino acids: CASSQDPGGKGYEQYF. The V and J genes are TRBV3-1 (or the pseudogene TRBV3-2) and TRBJ2-7, with D possibly matching TRBD2 (6 bases). Trimming removed 0 bases from V and 3 bases from J, with 15 bases in between. The length of the CDR3 is 16 residues. Germline V gene data show CDR1 as LGHDT and CDR2 as YNNKEL (reference sequence).

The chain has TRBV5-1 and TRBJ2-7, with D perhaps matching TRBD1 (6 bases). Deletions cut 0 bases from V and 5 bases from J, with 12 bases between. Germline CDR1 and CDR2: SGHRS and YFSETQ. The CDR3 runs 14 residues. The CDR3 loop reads CASSLASRGNEQYF. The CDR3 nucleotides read TGCGCCAGCAGCTTGGCCAGCAGGGGCAACGAGCAGTACTTC.

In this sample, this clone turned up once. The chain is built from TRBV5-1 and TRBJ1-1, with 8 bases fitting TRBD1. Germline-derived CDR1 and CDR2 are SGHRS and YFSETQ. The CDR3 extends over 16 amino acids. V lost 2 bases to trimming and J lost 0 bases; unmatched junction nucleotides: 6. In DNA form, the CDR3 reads TGCGCCAGCAGCTTTGGACAGGGCCTCTTGAACACTGAAGCTTTCTTT. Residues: CASSFGQGLLNTEAFF.

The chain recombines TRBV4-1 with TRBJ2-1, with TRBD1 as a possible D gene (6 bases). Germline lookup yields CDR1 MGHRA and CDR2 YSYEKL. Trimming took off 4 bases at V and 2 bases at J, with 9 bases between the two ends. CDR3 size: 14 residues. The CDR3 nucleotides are TGCGCCAGCAGCCCCGGGACAACCTACAATGAGCAGTTCTTC. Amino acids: CASSPGTTYNEQFF.

CDR3 nucleotides: TGTGCCAGCAGTTGGGGACAGGCCACAGATACGCAGTATTTT. This codes for CASSWGQATDTQYF. The chain is built from TRBV6-6 and TRBJ2-3; 8 bases match TRBD1. The CDR3 has 14 amino acids. Losses at the gene ends were 4 bases for V and 2 bases for J; bases not matched to a gene: 2. The V gene's germline CDR1 is MNHNY and CDR2 SVGAGI (reference sequence).

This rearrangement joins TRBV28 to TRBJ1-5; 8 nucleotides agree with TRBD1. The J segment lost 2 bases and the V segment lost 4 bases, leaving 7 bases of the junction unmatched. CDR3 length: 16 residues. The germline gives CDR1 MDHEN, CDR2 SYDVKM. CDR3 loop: CASSSPGQVRNQPQHF. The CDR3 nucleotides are TGTGCCAGCAGTTCCCCGGGACAGGTGCGCAATCAGCCCCAGCATTTT.

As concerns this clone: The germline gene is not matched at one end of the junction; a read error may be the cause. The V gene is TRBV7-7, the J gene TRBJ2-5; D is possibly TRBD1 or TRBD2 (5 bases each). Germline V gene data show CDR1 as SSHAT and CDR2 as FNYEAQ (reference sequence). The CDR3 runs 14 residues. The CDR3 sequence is CASSLERWGETQYF. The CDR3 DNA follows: TGTGCTAGCAGCTTAGAACGGTGGGGGGAGACCCAGTACTTC.

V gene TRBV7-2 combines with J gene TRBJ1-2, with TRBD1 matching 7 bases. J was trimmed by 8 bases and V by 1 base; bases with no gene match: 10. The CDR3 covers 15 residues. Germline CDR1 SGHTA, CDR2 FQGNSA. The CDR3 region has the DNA TGTGCCAGCAGCTTAGATACGGGGACAGCTATGGGCTACACCTTC. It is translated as CASSLDTGTAMGYTF.

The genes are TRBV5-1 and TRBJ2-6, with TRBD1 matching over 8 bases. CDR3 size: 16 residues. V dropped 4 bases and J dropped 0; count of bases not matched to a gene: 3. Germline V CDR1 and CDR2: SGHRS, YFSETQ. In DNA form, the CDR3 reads TGCGCCAGCAGCCTGGGACAGGTCTCTGGGGCCAACGTCCTGACTTTC. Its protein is CASSLGQVSGANVLTF.

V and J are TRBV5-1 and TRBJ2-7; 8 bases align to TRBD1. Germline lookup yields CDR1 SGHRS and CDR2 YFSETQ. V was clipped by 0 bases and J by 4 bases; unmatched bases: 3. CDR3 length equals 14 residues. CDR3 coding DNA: TGCGCCAGCAGCTTGGACAGGGGGGCTTACGAGCAGTACTTC. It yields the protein CASSLDRGAYEQYF.

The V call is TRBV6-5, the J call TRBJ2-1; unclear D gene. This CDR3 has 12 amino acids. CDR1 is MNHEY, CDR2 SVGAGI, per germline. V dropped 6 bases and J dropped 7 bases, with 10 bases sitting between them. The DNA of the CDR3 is TGTGCCAGCAGAACGGTTTCTAATGAGCAGTTCTTC. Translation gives CASRTVSNEQFF.

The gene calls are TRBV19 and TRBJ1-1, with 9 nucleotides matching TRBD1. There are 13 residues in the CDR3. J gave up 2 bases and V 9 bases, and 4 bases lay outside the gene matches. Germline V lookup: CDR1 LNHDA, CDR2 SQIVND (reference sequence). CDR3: CARRDRVNTEAFF. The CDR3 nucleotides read TGTGCCAGAAGGGACAGGGTCAACACTGAAGCTTTCTTT.

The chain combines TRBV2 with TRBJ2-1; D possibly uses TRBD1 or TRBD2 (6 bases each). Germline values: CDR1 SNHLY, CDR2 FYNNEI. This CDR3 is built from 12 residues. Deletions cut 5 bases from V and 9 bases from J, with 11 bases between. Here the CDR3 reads CASSQQGGEQFF. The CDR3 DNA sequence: TGTGCCAGCAGTCAACAGGGAGGTGAGCAGTTCTTC.

The chain's CDR3 is CASQMTGNTEAFF. The CDR3 coding sequence is TGTGCCAGCCAAATGACAGGGAACACTGAAGCTTTCTTT. The chain links TRBV11-2 to TRBJ1-1, with D possibly being TRBD1 (6 bases). The CDR3 is 13 amino acids. The V end lost 8 bases, the J end lost 1 base, and 11 bases lay between the germline ends. Germline V gives CDR1 SGHAT, CDR2 FQNNGV.

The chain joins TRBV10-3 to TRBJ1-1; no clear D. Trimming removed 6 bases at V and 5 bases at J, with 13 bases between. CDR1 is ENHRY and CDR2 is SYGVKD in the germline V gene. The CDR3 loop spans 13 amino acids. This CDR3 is CAIRNNPGTEAFF. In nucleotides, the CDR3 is TGTGCCATCAGAAACAACCCCGGGACTGAAGCTTTCTTT.

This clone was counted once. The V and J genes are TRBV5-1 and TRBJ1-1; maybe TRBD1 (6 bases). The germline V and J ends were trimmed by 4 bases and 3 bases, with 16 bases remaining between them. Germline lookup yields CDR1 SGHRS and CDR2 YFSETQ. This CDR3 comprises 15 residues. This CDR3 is CASSLWRGRDTEAFF. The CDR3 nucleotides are TGCGCCAGCAGCCTTTGGCGGGGGCGCGACACTGAAGCTTTCTTT.

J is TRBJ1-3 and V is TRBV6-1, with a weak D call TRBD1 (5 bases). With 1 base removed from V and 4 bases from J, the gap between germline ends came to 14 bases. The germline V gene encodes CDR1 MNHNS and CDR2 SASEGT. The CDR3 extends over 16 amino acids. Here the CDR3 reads CASSEGAQGLGNTIYF. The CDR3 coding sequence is TGTGCCAGCAGTGAAGGTGCCCAGGGACTCGGAAACACCATATATTTT.

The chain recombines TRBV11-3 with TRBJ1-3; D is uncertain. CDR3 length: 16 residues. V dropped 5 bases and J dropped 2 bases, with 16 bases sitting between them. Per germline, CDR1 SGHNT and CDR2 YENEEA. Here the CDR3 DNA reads TGTGCCAGCAGCCCCACTCGGATGCTTACTGGAAACACCATATATTTT. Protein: CASSPTRMLTGNTIYF.

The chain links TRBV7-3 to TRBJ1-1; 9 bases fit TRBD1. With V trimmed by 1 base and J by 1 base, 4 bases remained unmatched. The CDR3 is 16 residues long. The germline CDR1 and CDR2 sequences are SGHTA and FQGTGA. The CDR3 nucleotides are TGTGCCAGCAGCTTAAGAACAGGGGGCGGGAACACTGAAGCTTTCTTT. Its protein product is CASSLRTGGGNTEAFF.

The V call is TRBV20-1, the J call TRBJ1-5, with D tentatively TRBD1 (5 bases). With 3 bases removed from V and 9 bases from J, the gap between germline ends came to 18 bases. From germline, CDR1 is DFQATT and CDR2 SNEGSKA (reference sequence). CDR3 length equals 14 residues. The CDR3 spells CSASPRGSGRPQHF. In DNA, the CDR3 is TGCAGTGCTAGTCCCCGGGGCTCTGGGCGGCCCCAGCATTTT.

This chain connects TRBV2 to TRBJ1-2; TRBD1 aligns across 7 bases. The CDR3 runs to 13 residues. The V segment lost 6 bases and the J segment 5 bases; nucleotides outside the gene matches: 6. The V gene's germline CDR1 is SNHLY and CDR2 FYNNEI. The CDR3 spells CASRGDSDYGYTF. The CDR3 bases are TGTGCCAGCAGGGGGGACAGTGATTATGGCTACACCTTC.